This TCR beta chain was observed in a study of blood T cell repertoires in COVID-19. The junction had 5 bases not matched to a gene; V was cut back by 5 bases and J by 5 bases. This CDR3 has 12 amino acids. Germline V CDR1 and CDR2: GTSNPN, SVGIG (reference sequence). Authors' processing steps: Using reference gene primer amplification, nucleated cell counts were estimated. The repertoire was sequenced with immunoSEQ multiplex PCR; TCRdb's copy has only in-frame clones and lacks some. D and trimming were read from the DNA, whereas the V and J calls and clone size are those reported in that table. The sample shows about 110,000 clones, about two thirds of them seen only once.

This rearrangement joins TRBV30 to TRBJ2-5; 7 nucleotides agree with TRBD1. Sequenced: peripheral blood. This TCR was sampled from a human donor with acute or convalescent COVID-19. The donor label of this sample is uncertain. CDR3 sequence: CAWAGGPETQYF. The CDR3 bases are TGTGCCTGGGCAGGGGGTCCGGAGACCCAGTACTTC. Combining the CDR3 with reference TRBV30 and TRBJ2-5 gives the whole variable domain SQTIHQWPATLVQPVGSPLSLECTVEGTSNPNLYWYRQAAGRGLQLLFYSVGIGQISSEVPQNLSASRPQDRQFILSSKKLLLSDSGFYLCAWAGGPETQYFGPGTRLLVL.